Below, 27 T cell receptor beta chains from the same sample are listed, as sequenced in a study of OX40 agonist ivuxolimab in advanced cancers. Sequenced by immunoSEQ multiplex PCR; TCRdb stores in-frame clones only, minus some. The profile shows tens of thousands of clones, 85% to 95% of them singletons. Sequences were derived from CD4+ or CD8+ T cells sorted from blood, sampled in a trial of the OX40 agonist ivuxolimab. The receptors originated from an adult with an advanced solid tumor such as melanoma, head and neck, liver or kidney cancer.

The rearrangement joins TRBV12-2 to TRBJ1-5; no DNA check was done on the table's D call, TRBD1. TRBV12-2 is listed as a pseudogene. CDR3 length equals 16 residues. The CDR3 reads CASRPRTRGRNQPQHF. DNA for the CDR3: TGTGCAAGTCGCCCCCGCACCAGGGGGCGTAATCAGCCCCAGCATTTT.

This clone was seen once. This CDR3 is CASSLGTSFTDTQYF. DNA for the CDR3: TGTGCCAGTAGCCTTGGGACTTCCTTTACAGATACGCAGTATTTT. The chain uses TRBV19 and TRBJ2-3; D is possibly TRBD2 (6 bases). V was cut by 6 bases and J by 3 bases, with 16 bases left in between. The CDR3 runs 15 residues. Germline values: CDR1 LNHDA, CDR2 SQIVND (reference sequence).

V gene TRBV29-1 combines with J gene TRBJ1-3, with 8 positions matching TRBD1. The trim removed 4 bases at V and 4 bases at J, leaving 12 bases unmatched. This CDR3 has 16 amino acids. CDR1 and CDR2 (germline): SQVTM, ANQGSEA. This CDR3 is CSVVSFQGASGNTIYF. The CDR3 DNA reads as TGCAGCGTTGTTTCTTTCCAGGGGGCAAGCGGAAACACCATATATTTT.

CDR3 loop: CASSLSPYSYQETQYF. As DNA, the CDR3 is TGTGCCAGCAGCCTAAGCCCTTACTCGTACCAAGAGACCCAGTACTTC. V usage is TRBV7-2 and J usage is TRBJ2-5; D remains ambiguous. Trimming removed 5 bases from V and 0 bases from J, with 16 bases in between. The CDR3 totals 16 residues. Germline CDR1 and CDR2: SGHTA and FQGNSA.

The chain recombines TRBV10-2 with TRBJ2-7, with D perhaps matching TRBD1 or TRBD2 (5 bases each). Deletions cut 1 base from V and 5 bases from J, with 18 bases between. Germline V gives CDR1 WSHSY, CDR2 SAAADI. The CDR3 runs to 16 residues. The CDR3: CASSEYWAGSDDEQYF. The CDR3 DNA sequence: TGCGCCAGCAGTGAGTACTGGGCAGGGAGCGACGACGAGCAGTACTTC.

This clone ranks as medium-sized (0.01 to 0.1%). DNA for the CDR3: TGCGCCAGCAGCCGACAGACTAGCACAGATACGCAGTATTTT. It codes for CASSRQTSTDTQYF. The chain has TRBV23-1 and TRBJ2-3, with a weak D call TRBD1 (5 bases). TRBV23-1 is an ORF; its function is uncertain. V was trimmed by 6 bases and J by 0 bases, leaving 10 bases between them. This CDR3 is built from 14 residues.

The V call is TRBV4-1, the J call TRBJ2-7, with 7 positions matching TRBD2. The V segment lost 2 bases and the J segment 3 bases; nucleotides outside the gene matches: 1. CDR1 and CDR2 from the germline V gene are MGHRA and YSYEKL. CDR3 length equals 13 residues. The CDR3 reads CASSQTGGYEQYF. CDR3 sequence (DNA): TGCGCCAGCAGCCAAACGGGAGGCTACGAGCAGTACTTC.

V is TRBV4-1 and J is TRBJ2-1, with 14 bases fitting TRBD2. V dropped 0 bases and J dropped 9; count of bases not matched to a gene: 10. CDR1 and CDR2 (germline): MGHRA, YSYEKL. The CDR3 length is 18 residues. DNA for the CDR3: TGCGCCAGCAGCCAAGAGTCTCCCGGGACTAGCGGGAGTCTTGAGCAGTTCTTC. Amino acid sequence: CASSQESPGTSGSLEQFF.

The V gene is TRBV29-1, the J gene TRBJ2-3; D unresolved. The CDR3 contains 10 residues. CDR1 is SQVTM, CDR2 ANQGSEA, per germline. CDR3 loop: CGAVRDTQYF. CDR3 in DNA: TGCGGAGCAGTCCGGGATACGCAGTATTTT.

The V and J genes are TRBV14 and TRBJ2-2, with D possibly TRBD1 on 5 matching bases. Germline values: CDR1 SGHDN, CDR2 FVKESK. CDR3 length: 18 amino acids. V was cut by 3 bases and J by 2 bases, with 19 bases left in between. Here the CDR3 DNA reads TGTGCCAGCAGCCATGACAGCACTCGTGACTTTAACACCGGGGAGCTGTTTTTT. This translates into CASSHDSTRDFNTGELFF.

V is TRBV27 and J is TRBJ2-7, with D perhaps TRBD1 (5 bases). CDR1 MNHEY and CDR2 SMNVEV come from the germline V gene (reference sequence). The CDR3 covers 13 residues. V lost 4 bases to trimming and J lost 4 bases, with 11 bases between them. The CDR3 nucleotides are TGTGCCAGCAGTTGGGGCAGAACTTACGAGCAGTACTTC. The encoded protein is CASSWGRTYEQYF.

This clone has only a few counts. The CDR3 DNA is TGTGCCAGCAGTGAAAATCGGGGACACCCCTATGGCTACACCTTC. Its protein product is CASSENRGHPYGYTF. The chain uses TRBV6-1 and TRBJ1-2; maybe TRBD1 (6 bases). Between the trimmed V and J ends, which lost 2 bases and 4 bases, there was a span of 14 bases. The germline gives CDR1 MNHNS, CDR2 SASEGT. The CDR3 contains 15 residues.

J is TRBJ2-7 and V is TRBV27; D might be TRBD1 or TRBD2, each matching 7 bases. There are 14 residues in the CDR3. The V and J ends lost 5 bases and 2 bases respectively, with 13 bases between them. Germline V gene data show CDR1 as MNHEY and CDR2 as SMNVEV (reference sequence). CDR3 DNA sequence: TGTGCCAGCAGTGGGGGGGACAGTACCTACGAGCAGTACTTC. This sequence encodes CASSGGDSTYEQYF.

This clone occurred once. V usage is TRBV7-2 and J usage is TRBJ1-1, with no clear D. This CDR3 has 16 residues. V lost 5 bases and J lost 5, with 21 bases in between. Germline V gene sequence: CDR1 SGHTA, CDR2 FQGNSA. The CDR3 spells CASSPGSTSLYTEAFF. The CDR3 DNA follows: TGTGCCAGCAGCCCCGGGTCAACAAGCCTTTATACTGAAGCTTTCTTT.

V usage is TRBV5-1 and J usage is TRBJ2-7; 7 bases are shared with TRBD2. Germline values: CDR1 SGHRS, CDR2 YFSETQ. The V gene end was trimmed by 0 bases and the J gene end by 3 bases; junction bases not matched to a gene: 3. This CDR3 is 14 amino acids long. Written as DNA, the CDR3 is TGCGCCAGCAGCTTGGAGGGAGGGGTCTACGAGCAGTACTTC. Translation gives CASSLEGGVYEQYF.

V gene TRBV11-2 combines with J gene TRBJ1-1, with a tentative D call TRBD1 (5 bases). CDR1 and CDR2 from the germline V gene are SGHAT and FQNNGV. Between the trimmed V and J ends, which lost 3 bases and 8 bases, there was a span of 7 bases. This CDR3 is 11 amino acids long. CDR3 bases: TGTGCCAGCAGCTTGACAGAGGAAGCTTTCTTT. Protein product: CASSLTEEAFF. The full variable domain, its missing parts supplied by reference TRBV11-2 and TRBJ1-1, is EAGVAQSPRYKIIEKRQSVAFWCNPISGHATLYWYQQILGQGPKLLIQFQNNGVVDDSQLPKDRFSAERLKGVDSTLKIQPAKLEDSAVYLCASSLTEEAFFGQGTRLTVV.

The V and J genes are TRBV6-5 and TRBJ2-7, with D perhaps TRBD1 (7 bases). Deletions cut 6 bases from V and 1 base from J, with 10 bases between. Germline V lookup: CDR1 MNHEY, CDR2 SVGAGI. The CDR3 is made up of 13 amino acids. CDR3 region: CASSPGGSYEQYF. The CDR3 region has the DNA TGTGCCAGCAGCCCAGGGGGGTCCTACGAGCAGTACTTC.

This chain connects TRBV27 to TRBJ2-7; the match to TRBD2 covers 7 bases. Germline V gene lookup returns CDR1 MNHEY and CDR2 SMNVEV (reference sequence). This CDR3 comprises 14 residues. V shed 7 bases, J shed 2 bases, and the junction held 8 bases outside the gene matches. CDR3 DNA sequence: TGTGCCAGCACTGCGGGAGTGTCCCCCTACGAGCAGTACTTC. Translation gives CASTAGVSPYEQYF.

The chain carries TRBV6-1 and TRBJ1-5; D is unclear. Germline CDR1 is MNHNS and CDR2 is SASEGT. Trimming shortened V by 0 bases and J by 4 bases, and 25 bases separated the two germline ends. The CDR3 is made up of 20 amino acids. In DNA, the CDR3 is TGTGCCAGCAGTGAAGCGTCTTCTTACAGCTGGGTCGAGGGTAATCAGCCCCAGCATTTT. This sequence encodes CASSEASSYSWVEGNQPQHF.

The V and J genes are TRBV11-2 and TRBJ2-2, with 8 positions matching TRBD1. The V segment lost 1 base and the J segment 5 bases; nucleotides outside the gene matches: 6. This CDR3 comprises 16 residues. CDR1 SGHAT and CDR2 FQNNGV come from the germline V gene. CDR3 in amino acids: CASSLGATGVTGELFF. The CDR3 DNA follows: TGTGCCAGCAGCTTAGGAGCGACAGGGGTTACCGGGGAGCTGTTTTTT.

J is TRBJ2-1 and V is TRBV5-8; D tentatively fits TRBD1 or TRBD2 (7 bases each). The CDR3 loop spans 13 amino acids. Germline lookup yields CDR1 SGHTS and CDR2 YDEGEE. V lost 4 bases and J 8 bases, leaving 13 bases between the germline ends. The CDR3 region has the DNA TGTGCCAGCAGCATCTCAGGGGGGGATGAGCAGTTCTTC. Translating it yields CASSISGGDEQFF.

V usage is TRBV28 and J usage is TRBJ2-5, with 10 bases that match TRBD2. The V segment lost 7 bases and the J segment 5 bases; nucleotides outside the gene matches: 4. Germline CDR1 reads MDHEN; CDR2 reads SYDVKM. There are 13 residues in the CDR3. CDR3 region: CASKASGSETQYF. The CDR3 coding sequence is TGTGCCAGCAAGGCTAGCGGGAGTGAGACCCAGTACTTC.

The CDR3 reads CASSPQGTSVPDTQYF. The CDR3 region has the DNA TGTGCCAGCAGCCCCCAGGGGACTAGCGTACCCGATACGCAGTATTTT. The chain has TRBV13 and TRBJ2-3, with 10 positions matching TRBD2. Unmatched junction bases numbered 11, after V lost 5 bases and J lost 6 bases. This CDR3 spans 16 amino acids. CDR1 and CDR2 (germline): PRHDT, FYEKMQ (reference sequence).

The rearrangement uses TRBV6-8 and TRBJ1-5; D unclear. Germline V lookup: CDR1 MNHGY, CDR2 SAAAGT. The V end lost 3 bases, the J end lost 1 base, and 19 bases lay between the germline ends. This CDR3 spans 18 amino acids. CDR3 coding DNA: TGTGCCAGCAGTTATGGGCAACGATTTGGCGGGAGCAATCAGCCCCAGCATTTT. It codes for CASSYGQRFGGSNQPQHF.

The chain uses TRBV29-1 and TRBJ2-2, with a weak D call TRBD2 (6 bases). Germline-derived CDR1 and CDR2 are SQVTM and ANQGSEA. This CDR3 has 13 residues. Trimming removed 7 bases at V and 2 bases at J, with 11 bases between. The CDR3 DNA reads as TGCAGCGGGGGAGGTGTAAACACCGGGGAGCTGTTTTTT. Translating it yields CSGGGVNTGELFF.

This chain links TRBV27 with TRBJ2-3; D is undetermined. Per the germline V gene, CDR1 is MNHEY and CDR2 is SMNVEV (reference sequence). The CDR3 is 15 residues long. Trimming left V 3 bases short and J 2 bases short, with 12 bases between. The CDR3 sequence: CASSFISGFTDTQYF. CDR3 coding DNA: TGTGCCAGCAGTTTCATCTCCGGTTTCACAGATACGCAGTATTTT.

The rearrangement links TRBV7-9 to TRBJ2-1; tentatively, D is TRBD2 (5 bases). Germline V gives CDR1 SEHNR, CDR2 FQNEAQ (reference sequence). The germline V and J ends were trimmed by 6 bases and 6 bases, with 18 bases remaining between them. The CDR3 contains 15 residues. CDR3 sequence reads: CASSSPVDYINEQFF. The CDR3 DNA is TGTGCCAGCAGTAGTCCGGTTGACTACATCAATGAGCAGTTCTTC. Filled out from reference TRBV7-9 and TRBJ2-1, the complete variable domain reads DTGVSQNPRHKITKRGQNVTFRCDPISEHNRLYWYRQTLGQGPEFLTYFQNEAQLEKSRLLSDRFSAERPKGSFSTLEIQRTEQGDSAMYLCASSSPVDYINEQFFGPGTRLTVL.